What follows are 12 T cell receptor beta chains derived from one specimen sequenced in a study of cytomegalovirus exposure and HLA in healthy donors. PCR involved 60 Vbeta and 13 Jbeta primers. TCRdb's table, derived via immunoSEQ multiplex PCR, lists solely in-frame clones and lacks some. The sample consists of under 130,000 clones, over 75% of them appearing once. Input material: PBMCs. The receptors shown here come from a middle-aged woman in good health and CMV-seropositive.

The CDR3: CATGQDNEKLFF. CDR3 coding DNA: TGTGCCACCGGACAGGATAATGAAAAACTGTTTTTT. The gene calls are TRBV7-9 and TRBJ1-4; 7 nucleotides agree with TRBD1. The CDR3 has 12 residues. Germline V gene data show CDR1 as SEHNR and CDR2 as FQNEAQ (reference sequence). The ends lost 10 bases at V and 4 bases at J; junction bases unmatched: 3.

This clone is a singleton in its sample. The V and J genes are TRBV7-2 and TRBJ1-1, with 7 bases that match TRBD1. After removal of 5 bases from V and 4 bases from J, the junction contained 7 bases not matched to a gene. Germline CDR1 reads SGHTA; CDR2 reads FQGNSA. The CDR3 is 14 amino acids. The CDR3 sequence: CASSPDRVSTEAFF. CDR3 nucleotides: TGTGCCAGCAGCCCAGACAGGGTGTCCACTGAAGCTTTCTTT.

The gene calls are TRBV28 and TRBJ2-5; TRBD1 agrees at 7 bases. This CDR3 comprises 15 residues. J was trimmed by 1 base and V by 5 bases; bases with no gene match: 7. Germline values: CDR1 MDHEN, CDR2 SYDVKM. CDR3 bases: TGTGCCAGCAGTATTCGACAGGGCCTCCAAGAGACCCAGTACTTC. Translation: CASSIRQGLQETQYF.

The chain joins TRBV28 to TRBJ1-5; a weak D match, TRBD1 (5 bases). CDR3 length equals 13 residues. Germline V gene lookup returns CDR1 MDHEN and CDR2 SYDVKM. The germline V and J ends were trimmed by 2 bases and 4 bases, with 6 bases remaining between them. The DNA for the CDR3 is TGTGCCAGCAGTTTAAAGGGGAATCAGCCCCAGCATTTT. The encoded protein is CASSLKGNQPQHF.

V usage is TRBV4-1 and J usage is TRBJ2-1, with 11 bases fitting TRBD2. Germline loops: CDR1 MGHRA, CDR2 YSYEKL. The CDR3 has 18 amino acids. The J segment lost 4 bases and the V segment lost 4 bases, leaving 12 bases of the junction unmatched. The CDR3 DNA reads TGCGCCAGCAGCCCCCTGGTAGCTGGACTAGCGGGTTACAATGAGCAGTTCTTC. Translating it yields CASSPLVAGLAGYNEQFF.

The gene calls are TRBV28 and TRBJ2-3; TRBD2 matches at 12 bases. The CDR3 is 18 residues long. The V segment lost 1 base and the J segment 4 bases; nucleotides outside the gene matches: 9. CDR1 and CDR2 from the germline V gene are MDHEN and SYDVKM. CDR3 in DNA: TGTGCCAGCAGTTTATTCTGGACTAGCGGGAAACTCCCAGATACGCAGTATTTT. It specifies CASSLFWTSGKLPDTQYF.

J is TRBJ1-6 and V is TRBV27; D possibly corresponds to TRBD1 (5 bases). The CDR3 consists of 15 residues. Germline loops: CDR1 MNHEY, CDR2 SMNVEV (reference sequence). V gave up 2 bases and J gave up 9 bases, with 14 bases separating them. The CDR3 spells CASSLRGQGVSPLHF. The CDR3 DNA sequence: TGTGCCAGCAGTTTAAGAGGACAAGGGGTTTCACCCCTCCACTTT.

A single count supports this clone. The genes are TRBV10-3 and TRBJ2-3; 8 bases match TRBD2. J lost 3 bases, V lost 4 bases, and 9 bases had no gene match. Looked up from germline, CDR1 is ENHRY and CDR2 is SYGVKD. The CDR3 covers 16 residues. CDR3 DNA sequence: TGTGCCATCAGTGCGGGCGGGGGGACCCTAACAGATACGCAGTATTTT. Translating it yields CAISAGGGTLTDTQYF.

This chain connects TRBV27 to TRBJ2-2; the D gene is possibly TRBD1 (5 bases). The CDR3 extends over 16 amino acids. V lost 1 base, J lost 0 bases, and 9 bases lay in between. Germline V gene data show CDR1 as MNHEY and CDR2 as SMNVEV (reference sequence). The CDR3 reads CASSLYQGANTGELFF. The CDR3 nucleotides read TGTGCCAGCAGTTTATATCAGGGCGCGAACACCGGGGAGCTGTTTTTT.

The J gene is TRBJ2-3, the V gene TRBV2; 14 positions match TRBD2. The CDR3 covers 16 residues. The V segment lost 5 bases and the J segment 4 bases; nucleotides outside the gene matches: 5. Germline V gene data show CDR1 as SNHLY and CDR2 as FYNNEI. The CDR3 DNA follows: TGTGCCAGCAGTCTTGGACTAGCGGGGGGACCAGATACGCAGTATTTT. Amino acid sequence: CASSLGLAGGPDTQYF.

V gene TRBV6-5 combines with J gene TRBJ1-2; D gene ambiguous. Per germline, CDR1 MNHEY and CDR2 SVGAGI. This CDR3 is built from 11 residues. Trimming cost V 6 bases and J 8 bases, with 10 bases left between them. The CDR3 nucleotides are TGTGCCAGCAGAAAGAATGGCGGCTACACCTTC. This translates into CASRKNGGYTF.

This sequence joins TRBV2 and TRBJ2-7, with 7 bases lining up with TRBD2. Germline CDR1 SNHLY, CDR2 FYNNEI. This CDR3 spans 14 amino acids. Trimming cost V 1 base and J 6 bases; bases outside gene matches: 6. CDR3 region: CASSEGTRNSEQYF. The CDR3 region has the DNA TGTGCCAGCAGTGAAGGGACTAGAAATAGCGAGCAGTACTTC.